This is a list of T cell receptor beta chains from one sample in a study of OX40 agonist ivuxolimab in advanced cancers. TCRdb's copy holds only in-frame clones and misses some; the assay was immunoSEQ multiplex PCR. The table includes 90,000 to 100,000 clones, about 90% detected once. The specimen was CD4+ or CD8+ T cells sorted from blood, collected in a trial of the OX40 agonist ivuxolimab. These receptor sequences come from an adult with an advanced solid tumor such as melanoma, head and neck, liver or kidney cancer. Each CDR3 is given with its conserved first and last residue. D genes are given only for firm matches. Where a row states a size, it is once, few, many or the class of an expanded clone; other rows omit it.

V gene	clone size	J gene	D gene	CDR3 DNA	CDR3 protein
TRBV4-2	.	TRBJ2-3	TRBD2	TGTGCCAGCAGCCCGAGGACTAGCAAACGCACAGATACGCAGTATTTT	CASSPRTSKRTDTQYF
TRBV19	.	TRBJ1-2	.	TGTGCCAGTAGGACAGGCGTCTATGGCTACACCTTC	CASRTGVYGYTF
TRBV27	.	TRBJ1-2	.	TGTGCCAGCAGTTCCCCCGGCCGCTATGGCTACACCTTC	CASSSPGRYGYTF
TRBV6-6	.	TRBJ1-2	.	TGTGCCAGCAGTTACCCCCCGGCGTCTGGGGGCTACACCTTC	CASSYPPASGGYTF
TRBV6-6	once	TRBJ2-7	.	TGTGCCAGCACTTTGGACAGCACGGCCTACGAGCAGTACTTC	CASTLDSTAYEQYF
TRBV20-1	once	TRBJ2-5	.	TGCAGTGTGGGGTGGGAGACCCAGTACTTC	CSVGWETQYF
TRBV11-2	.	TRBJ2-1	.	TGTGCCAGCAGCTTAGTGGTGGATTACAATGAGCAGTTCTTC	CASSLVVDYNEQFF
TRBV9	.	TRBJ2-3	TRBD2	TGTGCCAGCAGCGTAGTTAGCGGGGGGCGGACCACAGATACGCAGTATTTT	CASSVVSGGRTTDTQYF
TRBV5-1	.	TRBJ2-7	.	TGCGCCAGCAGCTTCACTAGCCATAGCTCCTACGAGCAGTACTTC	CASSFTSHSSYEQYF
TRBV5-1	.	TRBJ2-1	.	TGCGCCAGCAGCTTGGCGAATGAGCAGTTCTTC	CASSLANEQFF
TRBV9	.	TRBJ1-2	TRBD1	TGTGCCAGCAGCGCCGGGACAGATCTCTATGGCTACACCTTC	CASSAGTDLYGYTF
TRBV29-1	few	TRBJ2-7	.	TGCAGCGTTGAGACATTTACCTACGAGCAGTACTTC	CSVETFTYEQYF
TRBV9	.	TRBJ2-5	.	TGTGCCAGCAGCACCAGCCCGGGCCTCGGAGAGACCCAGTACTTC	CASSTSPGLGETQYF
TRBV13	.	TRBJ1-6	.	TGTGCCAGCAGCTCTGGATCTTCACCCCTCCACTTT	CASSSGSSPLHF
TRBV5-8	.	TRBJ2-7	.	TGTGCCAGCAGCCCACTCTACGAGCAGTACTTC	CASSPLYEQYF
TRBV9	.	TRBJ2-2	.	TGTGCCAGCAGCCAAGGGACAATCGGGGCTGGGGAGCTGTTTTTT	CASSQGTIGAGELFF
TRBV19	.	TRBJ2-7	.	TGTGCCAGTAGTACTAGGGCGGAATCCTACGAGCAGTACTTC	CASSTRAESYEQYF
TRBV10-3	.	TRBJ2-7	.	TGTGCCATCAGTGACTTGGGGGCAGCAACTTACTACGAGCAGTACTTC	CAISDLGAATYYEQYF
TRBV5-1	.	TRBJ2-1	.	TGCGCCAGCAGCGGGGGACAAGCCCTTTCCTACAATGAGCAGTTCTTC	CASSGGQALSYNEQFF
TRBV29-1	.	TRBJ2-6	.	TGCAGCGTTCGACAGTACTCTGGGGCCAACGTCCTGACTTTC	CSVRQYSGANVLTF
TRBV6-1	.	TRBJ1-2	TRBD1	TGTGCCAGCAGCGAGGGGGCGAGCTATGGCTACACCTTC	CASSEGASYGYTF
TRBV10-2	.	TRBJ1-2	.	TGCGCCAGCAGTGAGTCACCCCAGAAGGTCTATGGCTACACCTTC	CASSESPQKVYGYTF
TRBV5-6	.	TRBJ2-3	TRBD1	TGTGCCAGCAGCTCCGACAGGGTACGGACAGATACGCAGTATTTT	CASSSDRVRTDTQYF
TRBV9	.	TRBJ2-3	.	TGTGCCAGCAGCGTAGGACCCTCACAGGATACGCAGTATTTT	CASSVGPSQDTQYF
TRBV15	.	TRBJ2-7	.	TGTGCCACCAGCAGAGTTCCGAGCTCCTACGAGCAGTACTTC	CATSRVPSSYEQYF
TRBV10-3	.	TRBJ2-5	TRBD2	TGTGCCATCAGCCCGACTAGCGGGGAGGTGAGCCAGTACTTC	CAISPTSGEVSQYF
TRBV29-1	.	TRBJ1-1	.	TGCAGCGTCAACCTACCGGGTGAAGCTTTCTTT	CSVNLPGEAFF
TRBV28	.	TRBJ2-3	TRBD2	TGTGCCAGCAGTTTCCGACTAGCGGGAGTATATGATACGCAGTATTTT	CASSFRLAGVYDTQYF
TRBV30	.	TRBJ2-1	.	TGTGCCTGGATACGGGGATCATGGCAGTTCTTC	CAWIRGSWQFF
TRBV7-3	.	TRBJ2-7	.	TGTGCCAGCAGCTTAGAGGCAGGGTCATACGAGCAGTACTTC	CASSLEAGSYEQYF
TRBV5-1	.	TRBJ2-3	.	TGCGCCAGCAGGTGGGGGTTGACAGATACGCAGTATTTT	CASRWGLTDTQYF
TRBV5-1	once	TRBJ2-1	.	TGCGCCAGCAGCTTGCACAGGACTGAGCAGTTCTTC	CASSLHRTEQFF
TRBV19	.	TRBJ1-5	.	TGTGCCAGTAGTATACAGGGCGAGGGGCAGCCCCAGCATTTT	CASSIQGEGQPQHF
TRBV7-9	.	TRBJ2-3	.	TGTGCCAGCAGCCGGGACACTAGCACAGATACGCAGTATTTT	CASSRDTSTDTQYF
TRBV11-1	.	TRBJ1-1	.	TGTGCCAGCAGCTTAGCGCGTACCAGGGGCACTGAAGCTTTCTTT	CASSLARTRGTEAFF
TRBV9	.	TRBJ1-3	.	TGTGCCAGCAGCGTAGAACTAGGAAACACCATATATTTT	CASSVELGNTIYF
TRBV9	.	TRBJ1-3	.	TGTGCCAGCAGCCCGGGGACGTTCGGAAACACCATATATTTT	CASSPGTFGNTIYF
TRBV10-3	.	TRBJ2-1	.	TGTGCCACCCTCCTAGGAGTGTCCGATGAGCAGTTCTTC	CATLLGVSDEQFF
TRBV30	.	TRBJ2-3	TRBD1	TGTGCCTGGAGGGACAGGGGTAGAACAGATACGCAGTATTTT	CAWRDRGRTDTQYF
TRBV28	.	TRBJ2-1	TRBD2	TGTGCCAGCAGTTTAAGTTCGGGGCTAGCGGGTTACAATGAGCAGTTCTTC	CASSLSSGLAGYNEQFF
TRBV5-1	.	TRBJ2-7	.	TGCGCCAGCAGCTTGAGATCCGCCGCCGCCTCCTACGAGCAGTACTTC	CASSLRSAAASYEQYF
TRBV19	.	TRBJ1-5	.	TGTGCCAGTAGTAGTTCTGGGGTTCAGCCCCAGCATTTT	CASSSSGVQPQHF
TRBV19	.	TRBJ2-2	TRBD2	TGTGCCAGTAGTAAGATCGGGGGGGCGGACACCGGGGAGCTGTTTTTT	CASSKIGGADTGELFF
TRBV5-1	.	TRBJ2-3	TRBD2	TGCGCCAGCAGCATCGCGGGAGGGGCAGATACGCAGTATTTT	CASSIAGGADTQYF
TRBV11-2	few	TRBJ1-3	.	TGTGCCAGCAGCTTAGTAACAGGGCCTTCCTCCTCTGGAAACACCATATATTTT	CASSLVTGPSSSGNTIYF
TRBV2	.	TRBJ2-5	TRBD2	TGTGCCAGCAGTGAAGCAGGCGGGGGGACCCAGTACTTC	CASSEAGGGTQYF
TRBV10-1	once	TRBJ2-5	.	TGCGCCAGCAGTGATAATGACGGGGGCTGGGAGACCCAGTACTTC	CASSDNDGGWETQYF
TRBV15	once	TRBJ1-4	.	TGTGCCACCAGTAAACCGGGATCGGGTGAAAAACTGTTTTTT	CATSKPGSGEKLFF